A selection of T cell receptor beta chains follows, all from one sample in a study of T cells in narcolepsy. Data came from immunoSEQ multiplex PCR; TCRdb stores just in-frame clones and leaves some out. The sample holds some 30,000 clones, about 90% seen once. Specimen: memory (CD45RA-) CD4+ T cells from blood. The receptors here all came from a human donor in good health. Each CDR3 is given with its conserved first and last residue. Each record gives: J gene, V gene, clone size, D gene, CDR3 DNA, CDR3 protein. D genes are given only for firm matches. Clone size is given for some rows only: seen once, a few or many times, or a class if the clone is expanded.

J gene: TRBJ1-5; V gene: TRBV6-1; clone size: few; D gene: .; CDR3 DNA: TGTGCCAGCAGTCTGACACCCAATCAGCCCCAGCATTTT; CDR3 protein: CASSLTPNQPQHF
J gene: TRBJ1-1; V gene: TRBV30; clone size: few; D gene: .; CDR3 DNA: TGTGCCTGGAGCCAAAGGCCAGTGAACACTGAAGCTTTCTTT; CDR3 protein: CAWSQRPVNTEAFF
J gene: TRBJ1-5; V gene: TRBV6-5; clone size: .; D gene: .; CDR3 DNA: TGTGCCAGCAGTTCAGGGGTTCAGCCCCAGCATTTT; CDR3 protein: CASSSGVQPQHF
J gene: TRBJ2-3; V gene: TRBV29-1; clone size: few; D gene: TRBD1; CDR3 DNA: TGCAGCGCCGCCCTGTCCGGGACAGGGGGGACAGATACGCAGTATTTT; CDR3 protein: CSAALSGTGGTDTQYF
J gene: TRBJ1-1; V gene: TRBV7-2; clone size: .; D gene: TRBD1; CDR3 DNA: TGTGCCAGCAGCAGGACAGGGGACACTGAAGCTTTCTTT; CDR3 protein: CASSRTGDTEAFF
J gene: TRBJ2-7; V gene: TRBV6-5; clone size: .; D gene: TRBD2; CDR3 DNA: TGTGCCAGCAGTGGCCCTAGCGGGAACTACGAGCAGTACTTC; CDR3 protein: CASSGPSGNYEQYF
J gene: TRBJ1-2; V gene: TRBV6-1; clone size: .; D gene: .; CDR3 DNA: TGTGCCAGCAGTGAAGCATCGGCGGGCAGCTCCTATGGCTACACCTTC; CDR3 protein: CASSEASAGSSYGYTF
J gene: TRBJ1-6; V gene: TRBV5-6; clone size: .; D gene: TRBD1; CDR3 DNA: TGTGCCAGCAGCAAGGAGGACAGGGGGGATAATTCACCCCTCCACTTT; CDR3 protein: CASSKEDRGDNSPLHF
J gene: TRBJ1-2; V gene: TRBV11-2; clone size: .; D gene: .; CDR3 DNA: TGTGCCAGCAGCTCGGACAGCTATGGCTACACCTTC; CDR3 protein: CASSSDSYGYTF
J gene: TRBJ1-2; V gene: TRBV5-5; clone size: .; D gene: .; CDR3 DNA: TGTGCCAGCAGCTCTCCCATGGGGGGTTTATATGGCTACACCTTC; CDR3 protein: CASSSPMGGLYGYTF
J gene: TRBJ1-1; V gene: TRBV30; clone size: .; D gene: TRBD1; CDR3 DNA: TGTGCCTGGACTAGATCAGGGGGGCAGAACACTGAAGCTTTCTTT; CDR3 protein: CAWTRSGGQNTEAFF
J gene: TRBJ2-5; V gene: TRBV11-1; clone size: .; D gene: TRBD2; CDR3 DNA: TGTGCCAGCAGCTTAGAGAGCGGGAGGCCTCAAGAGACCCAGTACTTC; CDR3 protein: CASSLESGRPQETQYF
J gene: TRBJ2-1; V gene: TRBV5-1; clone size: .; D gene: TRBD1; CDR3 DNA: TGCGCCAGCAGCGAGGGGACAGCTTCGTACAATGAGCAGTTCTTC; CDR3 protein: CASSEGTASYNEQFF
J gene: TRBJ1-5; V gene: TRBV6-6; clone size: .; D gene: TRBD1; CDR3 DNA: TGTGCCAGCAGTAAGAATCAGGGGGAAGTCAATCAGCCCCAGCATTTT; CDR3 protein: CASSKNQGEVNQPQHF
J gene: TRBJ2-2; V gene: TRBV6-1; clone size: .; D gene: .; CDR3 DNA: TGTGCCAGCAGTGAGTTTAGAAACACCGGGGAGCTGTTTTTT; CDR3 protein: CASSEFRNTGELFF
J gene: TRBJ1-2; V gene: TRBV7-8; clone size: .; D gene: .; CDR3 DNA: TGTGCCAGCAGTCGGACGGATAACTATGGCTACACCTTC; CDR3 protein: CASSRTDNYGYTF
J gene: TRBJ1-5; V gene: TRBV5-6; clone size: .; D gene: .; CDR3 DNA: TGTGCCAGCAGCCGGGAACGCAATCAGCCCCAGCATTTT; CDR3 protein: CASSRERNQPQHF
J gene: TRBJ2-7; V gene: TRBV4-3; clone size: .; D gene: .; CDR3 DNA: TGCGCCAGCAGCCAAGAAGGATCAGGGGCGCGGGAGCAGTACTTC; CDR3 protein: CASSQEGSGAREQYF
J gene: TRBJ1-1; V gene: TRBV9; clone size: .; D gene: .; CDR3 DNA: TGTGCCAGCAGCGGCACAGCCGGAAGCCGGAACACTGAAGCTTTCTTT; CDR3 protein: CASSGTAGSRNTEAFF
J gene: TRBJ2-1; V gene: TRBV19; clone size: .; D gene: .; CDR3 DNA: TGTGCCAGTAGTTTGACAGCTAGCTCCTACAATGAGCAGTTCTTC; CDR3 protein: CASSLTASSYNEQFF